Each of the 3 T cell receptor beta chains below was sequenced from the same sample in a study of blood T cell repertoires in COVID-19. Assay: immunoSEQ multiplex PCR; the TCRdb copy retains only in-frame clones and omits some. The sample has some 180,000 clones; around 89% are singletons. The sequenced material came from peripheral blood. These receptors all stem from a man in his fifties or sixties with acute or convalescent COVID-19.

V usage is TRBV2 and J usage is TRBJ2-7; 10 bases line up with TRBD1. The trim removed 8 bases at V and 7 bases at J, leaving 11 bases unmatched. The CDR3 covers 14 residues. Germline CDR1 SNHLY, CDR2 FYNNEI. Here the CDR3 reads CASGGDRGGEEQYV. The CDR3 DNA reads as TGTGCCAGCGGCGGGGACAGGGGAGGCGAGGAGCAGTACGTC.

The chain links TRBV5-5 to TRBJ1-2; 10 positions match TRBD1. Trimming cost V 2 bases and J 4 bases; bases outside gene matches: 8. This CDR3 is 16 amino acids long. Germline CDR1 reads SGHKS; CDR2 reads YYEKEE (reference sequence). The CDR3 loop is CASSFTGQGEIYGYTF. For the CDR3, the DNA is TGTGCCAGCAGCTTCACCGGACAGGGGGAGATCTATGGCTACACCTTC.

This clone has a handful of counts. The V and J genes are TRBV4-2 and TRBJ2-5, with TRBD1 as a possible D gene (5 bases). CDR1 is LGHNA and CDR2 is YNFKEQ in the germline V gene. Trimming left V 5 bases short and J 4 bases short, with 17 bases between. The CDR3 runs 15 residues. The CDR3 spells CASSTARMGLETQYF. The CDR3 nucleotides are TGTGCCAGCAGCACCGCCCGGATGGGGCTAGAGACCCAGTACTTC.